The 8 T cell receptor beta chains below were found in one sample sequenced in a study of PD-1 blockade in classical Hodgkin lymphoma. Every single patient, without exception, relapsed after autologous stem cell transplantation, and brentuximab vedotin exposure varied. Here immunoSEQ multiplex PCR was the method, and the copy in TCRdb shows in-frame clones only, minus some. The sample yields 29,000 or so clones, roughly two thirds seen once. Sequences were derived from peripheral blood mononuclear cells (PBMCs), sampled before the second cycle of nivolumab. The origin of the receptors is a human donor with classical Hodgkin lymphoma.

This sequence joins TRBV5-1 and TRBJ1-1, with TRBD1 matching 7 bases. This CDR3 is built from 17 residues. Germline loops: CDR1 SGHRS, CDR2 YFSETQ. V was pared by 4 bases and J by 1 base, with 13 bases of the junction left unmatched. CDR3 in amino acids: CASSPGTVLYSNTEAFF. The CDR3, as DNA: TGCGCCAGCAGCCCCGGGACAGTCCTTTATTCGAACACTGAAGCTTTCTTT.

This clone rates as medium-sized. The CDR3 bases are TGTGCCAGCAGTCCCCAGGGGGGGAACAAAAAAGCTTTCTTT. This gives the protein CASSPQGGNKKAFF. This chain links TRBV6-5 with TRBJ1-1, with 7 bases fitting TRBD1. From germline, CDR1 is MNHEY and CDR2 SVGAGI. The CDR3 length is 14 residues. With 5 bases clipped from V and 9 bases from J, the junction kept 12 bases outside the gene matches.

The chain combines TRBV11-2 with TRBJ2-3; no clear D gene. The CDR3 has 14 residues. CDR1 is SGHAT and CDR2 is FQNNGV in the germline V gene. V was cut by 3 bases and J by 2 bases, with 9 bases left in between. The CDR3 DNA sequence: TGTGCCAGCAGCTTGCGGCGCTCCACAGATACGCAGTATTTT. This gives the protein CASSLRRSTDTQYF.

The V call is TRBV9, the J call TRBJ2-1; 8 nucleotides match TRBD2. The length of the CDR3 is 14 residues. Germline V lookup: CDR1 SGDLS, CDR2 YYNGEE. The J segment lost 6 bases and the V segment lost 3 bases, leaving 5 bases of the junction unmatched. CDR3 nucleotides: TGTGCCAGCAGCGCAAACGGACTAGCCAATGAGCAGTTCTTC. It is translated as CASSANGLANEQFF. Using reference TRBV9 and TRBJ2-1 for the parts outside the CDR3, the full variable domain is DSGVTQTPKHLITATGQRVTLRCSPRSGDLSVYWYQQSLDQGLQFLIQYYNGEERAKGNILERFSAQQFPDLHSELNLSSLELGDSALYFCASSANGLANEQFFGPGTRLTVL.

This clone was seen once. The chain combines TRBV7-9 with TRBJ2-5, with D uncertain. The germline gives CDR1 SEHNR, CDR2 FQNEAQ (reference sequence). CDR3 size: 13 residues. The V end was cut by 2 bases, the J end by 4 bases, with 8 bases between. The DNA for the CDR3 is TGTGCCAGCAGCTTACCACCTACAGAGACCCAGTACTTC. This gives the protein CASSLPPTETQYF.

This clone has just a few counts. The genes are TRBV5-1 and TRBJ2-5; 9 bases fit TRBD2. This CDR3 is built from 17 residues. The trim removed 0 bases at V and 4 bases at J, leaving 10 bases unmatched. Germline CDR1 reads SGHRS; CDR2 reads YFSETQ. In DNA, the CDR3 is TGCGCCAGCAGCTTGGAGGTAGCGGGGGCCTTCGGAGAGACCCAGTACTTC. Protein: CASSLEVAGAFGETQYF.

V is TRBV4-3 and J is TRBJ2-5; D remains unclear. V shed 4 bases and J shed 3 bases, with 9 bases lying between them. This CDR3 contains 13 residues. CDR1 and CDR2 from the germline V gene are LGHNA and YSLEER. The CDR3 is CASSLVLKETQYF. The CDR3 DNA follows: TGCGCCAGCAGCCTAGTACTGAAAGAGACCCAGTACTTC.

The chain has TRBV4-1 and TRBJ1-2; D is ambiguous. This CDR3 region has 17 residues. Germline values: CDR1 MGHRA, CDR2 YSYEKL. Trimming left V 0 bases short and J 3 bases short, with 17 bases between. CDR3 bases: TGCGCCAGCAGCCAAGATTCAGGCCGGACTCGGGACTATGGCTACACCTTC. Its protein is CASSQDSGRTRDYGYTF.